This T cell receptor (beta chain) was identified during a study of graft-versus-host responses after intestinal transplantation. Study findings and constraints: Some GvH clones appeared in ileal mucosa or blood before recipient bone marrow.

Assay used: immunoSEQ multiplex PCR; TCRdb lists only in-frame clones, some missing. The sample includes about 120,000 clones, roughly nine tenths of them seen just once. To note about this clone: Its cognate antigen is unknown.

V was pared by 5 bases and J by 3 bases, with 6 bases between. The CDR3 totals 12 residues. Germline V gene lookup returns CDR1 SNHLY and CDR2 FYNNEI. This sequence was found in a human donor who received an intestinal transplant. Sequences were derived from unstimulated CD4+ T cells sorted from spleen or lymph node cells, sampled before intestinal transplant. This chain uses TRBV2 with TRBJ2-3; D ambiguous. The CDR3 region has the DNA TGTGCCAGCAGTACGACTACAGATACGCAGTATTTT. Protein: CASSTTTDTQYF. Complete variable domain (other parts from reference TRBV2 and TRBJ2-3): EPEVTQTPSHQVTQMGQEVILRCVPISNHLYFYWYRQILGQKVEFLVSFYNNEISEKSEIFDDQFSVERPDGSNFTLKIRSTKLEDSAMYFCASSTTTDTQYFGPGTRLTVL.